This is a list of T cell receptor beta chains from one sample in a study of cytomegalovirus exposure and HLA in healthy donors. Produced via immunoSEQ multiplex PCR; TCRdb's table is partial and in-frame only. The data contain 150,000 to 200,000 clones, 70% of them seen just once; the ten biggest clones take up approximately 4.4%. The sample taken for sequencing was PBMCs. These receptors were obtained from a man aged 18 to 29 in good health and CMV-seropositive. Both conserved end residues are part of each CDR3. The D gene is left open where the match is weak. Only part of the rows carry a size: once, few, many, or a class if the clone is expanded.

CDR3 protein: CASSYAPPGQGAEAFF
CDR3 DNA: TGTGCCAGCAGTTACGCCCCCCCGGGACAGGGGGCGGAAGCTTTCTTT
V gene: TRBV6-5
J gene: TRBJ1-1
clone size: .
D gene: TRBD1

CDR3 protein: CASSLGGSGGLGIQYF
CDR3 DNA: TGTGCCAGCAGCTTAGGGGGTAGCGGGGGATTAGGCATTCAGTACTTC
V gene: TRBV5-4
J gene: TRBJ2-4
clone size: .
D gene: TRBD2

CDR3 protein: CASSPRDRGLFYGYTF
CDR3 DNA: TGTGCCAGCAGCCCCAGGGACAGGGGACTTTTTTATGGCTACACCTTC
V gene: TRBV13
J gene: TRBJ1-2
clone size: .
D gene: TRBD1

CDR3 protein: CASSFQAQGANEQFF
CDR3 DNA: TGTGCCAGCAGCTTCCAAGCCCAGGGGGCCAATGAGCAGTTCTTC
V gene: TRBV7-9
J gene: TRBJ2-1
clone size: few
D gene: TRBD1

CDR3 protein: CASSPPGVGSTDTQYF
CDR3 DNA: TGTGCCAGCAGCCCCCCCGGGGTTGGGAGCACAGATACGCAGTATTTT
V gene: TRBV7-9
J gene: TRBJ2-3
clone size: few
D gene: .

CDR3 protein: CASSLVGLGTEAFF
CDR3 DNA: TGTGCCAGCAGCTTGGTGGGCTTGGGGACTGAGGCTTTCTTT
V gene: TRBV5-6
J gene: TRBJ1-1
clone size: .
D gene: .

CDR3 protein: CASSEVGLSGNEQFF
CDR3 DNA: TGTGCCAGCAGTGAAGTCGGGCTATCAGGGAATGAGCAGTTCTTC
V gene: TRBV2
J gene: TRBJ2-1
clone size: .
D gene: .

CDR3 protein: CASSHTRQGYTEAFF
CDR3 DNA: TGTGCCAGCAGTCACACCCGACAGGGATACACTGAAGCTTTCTTT
V gene: TRBV28
J gene: TRBJ1-1
clone size: few
D gene: TRBD1

CDR3 protein: CASSLELEPAGNEKLFF
CDR3 DNA: TGTGCCAGCAGCTTAGAATTGGAACCGGCCGGGAATGAAAAACTGTTTTTT
V gene: TRBV7-8
J gene: TRBJ1-4
clone size: .
D gene: .

CDR3 protein: CASSPGQSSGNTIYF
CDR3 DNA: TGCGCCAGCAGCCCGGGACAGAGCTCTGGAAACACCATATATTTT
V gene: TRBV5-1
J gene: TRBJ1-3
clone size: .
D gene: TRBD1

CDR3 protein: CASSLSTVGSLDTQYF
CDR3 DNA: TGTGCCAGCAGTTTAAGTACAGTCGGTAGTTTGGATACGCAGTATTTT
V gene: TRBV28
J gene: TRBJ2-3
clone size: .
D gene: .

CDR3 protein: CATSRDPYNEQFF
CDR3 DNA: TGTGCCACCAGCAGAGATCCATACAATGAGCAGTTCTTC
V gene: TRBV15
J gene: TRBJ2-1
clone size: .
D gene: .

CDR3 protein: CASSEGLPSGNTIYF
CDR3 DNA: TGTGCCAGCAGTGAAGGACTTCCCTCTGGAAACACCATATATTTT
V gene: TRBV6-1
J gene: TRBJ1-3
clone size: few
D gene: .

CDR3 protein: CAWNPDRGMGGYTF
CDR3 DNA: TGTGCCTGGAACCCGGACAGGGGAATGGGTGGCTACACCTTC
V gene: TRBV30
J gene: TRBJ1-2
clone size: .
D gene: TRBD1

CDR3 protein: CASSLGLRNTEAFF
CDR3 DNA: TGTGCCAGCAGTCTCGGACTGCGGAACACTGAAGCTTTCTTT
V gene: TRBV6-1
J gene: TRBJ1-1
clone size: .
D gene: .

CDR3 protein: CASSESAGTGAFF
CDR3 DNA: TGTGCCAGCAGTGAATCAGCGGGCACTGGAGCTTTCTTT
V gene: TRBV6-4
J gene: TRBJ1-1
clone size: few
D gene: .

CDR3 protein: CASSSRTGAEKLFF
CDR3 DNA: TGCGCCAGCAGCTCCAGGACAGGGGCTGAAAAACTGTTTTTT
V gene: TRBV5-1
J gene: TRBJ1-4
clone size: .
D gene: TRBD1